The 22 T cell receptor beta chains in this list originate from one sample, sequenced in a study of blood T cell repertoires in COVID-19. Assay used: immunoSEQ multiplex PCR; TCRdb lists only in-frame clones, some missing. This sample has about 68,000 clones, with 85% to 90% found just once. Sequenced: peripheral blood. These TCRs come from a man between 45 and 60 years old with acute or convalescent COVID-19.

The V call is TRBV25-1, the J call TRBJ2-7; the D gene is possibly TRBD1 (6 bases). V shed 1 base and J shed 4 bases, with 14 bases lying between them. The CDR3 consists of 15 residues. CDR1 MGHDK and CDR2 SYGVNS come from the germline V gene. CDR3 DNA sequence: TGTGCCAGCAGTGAATCGGCAGGGGAAACGTACGAGCAGTACTTC. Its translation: CASSESAGETYEQYF.

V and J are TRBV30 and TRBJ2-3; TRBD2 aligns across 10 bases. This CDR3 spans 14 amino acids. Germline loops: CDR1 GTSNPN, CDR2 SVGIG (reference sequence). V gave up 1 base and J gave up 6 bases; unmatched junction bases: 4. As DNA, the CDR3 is TGTGCCTGGAGTGCTAGCGGGAGTACCGATACGCAGTATTTT. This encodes CAWSASGSTDTQYF.

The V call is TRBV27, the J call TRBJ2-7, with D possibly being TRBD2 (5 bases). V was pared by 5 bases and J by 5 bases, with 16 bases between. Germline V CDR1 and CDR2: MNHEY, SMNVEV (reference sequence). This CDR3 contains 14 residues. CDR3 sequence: CASSPLTRIDEQYF. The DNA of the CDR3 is TGTGCCAGCAGTCCTCTCACTAGGATAGACGAGCAGTACTTC.

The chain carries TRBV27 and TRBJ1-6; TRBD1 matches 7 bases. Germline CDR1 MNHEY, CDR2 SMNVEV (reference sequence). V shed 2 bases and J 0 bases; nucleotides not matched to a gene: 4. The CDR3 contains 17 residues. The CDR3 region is CASSLGQDSSYNSPLHF. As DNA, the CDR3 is TGTGCCAGCAGTTTAGGACAGGATAGCTCCTATAATTCACCCCTCCACTTT.

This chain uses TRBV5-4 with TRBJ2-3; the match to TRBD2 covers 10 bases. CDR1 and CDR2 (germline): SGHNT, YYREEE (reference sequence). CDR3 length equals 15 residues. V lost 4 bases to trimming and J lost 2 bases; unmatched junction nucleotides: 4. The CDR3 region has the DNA TGTGCCAGCAGCCGGACTAGCGGCATCACAGATACGCAGTATTTT. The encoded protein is CASSRTSGITDTQYF.

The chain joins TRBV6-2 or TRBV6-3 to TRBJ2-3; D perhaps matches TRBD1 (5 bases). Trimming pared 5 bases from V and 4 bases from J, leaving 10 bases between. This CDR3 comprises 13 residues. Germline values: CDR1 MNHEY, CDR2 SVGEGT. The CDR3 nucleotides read TGTGCCAGCAGTACAGGAGAGGCAGATACGCAGTATTTT. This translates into CASSTGEADTQYF.

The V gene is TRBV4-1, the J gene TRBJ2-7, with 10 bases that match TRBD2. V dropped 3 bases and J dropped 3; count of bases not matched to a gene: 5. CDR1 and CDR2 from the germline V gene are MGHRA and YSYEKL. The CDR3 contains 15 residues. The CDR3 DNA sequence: TGCGCCAGCAGCCAGGAAGCGGGAGGGGGCTACGAGCAGTACTTC. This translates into CASSQEAGGGYEQYF.

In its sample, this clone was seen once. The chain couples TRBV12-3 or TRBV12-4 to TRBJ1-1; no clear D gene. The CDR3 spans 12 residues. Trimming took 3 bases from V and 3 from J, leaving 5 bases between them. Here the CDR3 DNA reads TGTGCCAGCAGTTTTTATCACACTGAAGCTTTCTTT. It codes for CASSFYHTEAFF.

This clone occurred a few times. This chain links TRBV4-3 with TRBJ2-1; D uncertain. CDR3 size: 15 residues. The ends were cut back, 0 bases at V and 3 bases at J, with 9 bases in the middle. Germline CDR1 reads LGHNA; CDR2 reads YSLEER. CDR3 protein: CASSQDGADYNEQFF. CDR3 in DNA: TGCGCCAGCAGCCAAGATGGAGCAGACTACAATGAGCAGTTCTTC.

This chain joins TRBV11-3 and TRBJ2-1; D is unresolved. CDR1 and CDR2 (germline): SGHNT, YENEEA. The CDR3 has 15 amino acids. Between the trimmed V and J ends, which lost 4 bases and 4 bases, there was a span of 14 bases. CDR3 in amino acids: CASSSPQSGYNEQFF. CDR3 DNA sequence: TGTGCCAGCAGCTCGCCACAATCGGGTTACAATGAGCAGTTCTTC.

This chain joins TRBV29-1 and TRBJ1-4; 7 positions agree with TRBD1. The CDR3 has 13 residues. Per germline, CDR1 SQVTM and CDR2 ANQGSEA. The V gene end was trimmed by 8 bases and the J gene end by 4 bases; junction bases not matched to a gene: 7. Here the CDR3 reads CSFRDRNNEKLFF. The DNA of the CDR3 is TGCAGCTTCCGGGACAGAAATAATGAAAAACTGTTTTTT.

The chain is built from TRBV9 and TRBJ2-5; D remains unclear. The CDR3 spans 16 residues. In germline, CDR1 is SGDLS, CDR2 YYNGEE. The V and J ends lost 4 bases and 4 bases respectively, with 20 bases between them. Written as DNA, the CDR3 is TGTGCCAGCAGCACCGGTATAGCAGATTTATCAGAGACCCAGTACTTC. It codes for CASSTGIADLSETQYF.

Written as DNA, the CDR3 is TGTGCCTGGAGTGTGCGAGGGACTAGCGGGAGAAGGGGAGATACGCAGTATTTT. It codes for CAWSVRGTSGRRGDTQYF. The chain combines TRBV30 with TRBJ2-3, with TRBD2 matching 14 bases. Trimming removed 0 bases from V and 5 bases from J; junction bases left unmatched: 10. In germline, CDR1 is GTSNPN, CDR2 SVGIG (reference sequence). The CDR3 length is 18 residues.

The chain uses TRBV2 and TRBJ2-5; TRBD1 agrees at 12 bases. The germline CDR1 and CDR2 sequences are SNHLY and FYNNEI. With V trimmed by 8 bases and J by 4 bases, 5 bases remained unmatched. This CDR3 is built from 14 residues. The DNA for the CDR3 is TGTGCCAGCTGGGGACAGGGGGCGCGAGAGACCCAGTACTTC. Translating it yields CASWGQGARETQYF.

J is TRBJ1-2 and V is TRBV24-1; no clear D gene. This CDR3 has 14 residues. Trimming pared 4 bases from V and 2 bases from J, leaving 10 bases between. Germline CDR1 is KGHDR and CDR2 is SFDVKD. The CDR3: CATSEPTENYGYTF. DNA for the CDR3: TGTGCCACCAGTGAACCTACAGAGAACTATGGCTACACCTTC.

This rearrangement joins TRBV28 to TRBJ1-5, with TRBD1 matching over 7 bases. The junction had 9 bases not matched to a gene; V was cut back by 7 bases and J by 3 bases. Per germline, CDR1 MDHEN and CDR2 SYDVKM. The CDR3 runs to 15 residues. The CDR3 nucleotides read TGTGCCAGCATAACTGGGGGACAGATCAATCAGCCCCAGCATTTT. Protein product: CASITGGQINQPQHF. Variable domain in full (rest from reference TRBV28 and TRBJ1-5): DVKVTQSSRYLVKRTGEKVFLECVQDMDHENMFWYRQDPGLGLRLIYFSYDVKMKEKGDIPEGYSVSREKKERFSLILESASTNQTSMYLCASITGGQINQPQHFGDGTRLSIL.

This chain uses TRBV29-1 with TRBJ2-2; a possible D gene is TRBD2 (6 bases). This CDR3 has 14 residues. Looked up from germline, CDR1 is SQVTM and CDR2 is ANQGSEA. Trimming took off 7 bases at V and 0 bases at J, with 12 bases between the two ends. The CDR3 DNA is TGCAGCGCCGGGGACTCCTCGAACACCGGGGAGCTGTTTTTT. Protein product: CSAGDSSNTGELFF.

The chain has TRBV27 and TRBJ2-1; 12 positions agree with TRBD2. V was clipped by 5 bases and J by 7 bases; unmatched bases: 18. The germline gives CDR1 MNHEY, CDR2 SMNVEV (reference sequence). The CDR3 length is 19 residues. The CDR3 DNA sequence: TGTGCCAGCAGTCCCCGACTAGCGGGAGCGCCGCTTAGGGGGAATGAGCAGTTCTTC. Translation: CASSPRLAGAPLRGNEQFF.

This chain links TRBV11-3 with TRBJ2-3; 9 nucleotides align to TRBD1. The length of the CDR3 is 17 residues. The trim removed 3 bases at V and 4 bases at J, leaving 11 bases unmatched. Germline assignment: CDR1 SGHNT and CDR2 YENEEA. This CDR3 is CASSFTGGIPSADTQYF. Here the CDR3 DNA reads TGTGCCAGCAGCTTCACAGGGGGCATTCCTAGCGCAGATACGCAGTATTTT.

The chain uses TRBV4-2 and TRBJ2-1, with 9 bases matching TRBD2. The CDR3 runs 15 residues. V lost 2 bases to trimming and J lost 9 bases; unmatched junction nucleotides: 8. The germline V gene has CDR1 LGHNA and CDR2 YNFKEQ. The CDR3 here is CASSQPSQREAEQFF. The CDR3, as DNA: TGTGCCAGCAGCCAACCCTCCCAGCGGGAGGCTGAGCAGTTCTTC.

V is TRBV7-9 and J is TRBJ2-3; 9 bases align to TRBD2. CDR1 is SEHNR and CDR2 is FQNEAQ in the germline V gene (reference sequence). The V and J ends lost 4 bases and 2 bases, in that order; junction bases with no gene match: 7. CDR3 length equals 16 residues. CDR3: CASSSLSGSDTDTQYF. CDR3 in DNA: TGTGCCAGCAGCTCCCTTAGCGGGAGTGACACAGATACGCAGTATTTT.

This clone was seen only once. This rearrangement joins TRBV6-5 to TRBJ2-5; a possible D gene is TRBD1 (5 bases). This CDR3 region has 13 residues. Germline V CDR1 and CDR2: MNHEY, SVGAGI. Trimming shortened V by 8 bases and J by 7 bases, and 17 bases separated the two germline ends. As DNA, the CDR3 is TGTGCCAGCGGGGCAATATCGGCCGGGACCCAGTACTTC. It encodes CASGAISAGTQYF.